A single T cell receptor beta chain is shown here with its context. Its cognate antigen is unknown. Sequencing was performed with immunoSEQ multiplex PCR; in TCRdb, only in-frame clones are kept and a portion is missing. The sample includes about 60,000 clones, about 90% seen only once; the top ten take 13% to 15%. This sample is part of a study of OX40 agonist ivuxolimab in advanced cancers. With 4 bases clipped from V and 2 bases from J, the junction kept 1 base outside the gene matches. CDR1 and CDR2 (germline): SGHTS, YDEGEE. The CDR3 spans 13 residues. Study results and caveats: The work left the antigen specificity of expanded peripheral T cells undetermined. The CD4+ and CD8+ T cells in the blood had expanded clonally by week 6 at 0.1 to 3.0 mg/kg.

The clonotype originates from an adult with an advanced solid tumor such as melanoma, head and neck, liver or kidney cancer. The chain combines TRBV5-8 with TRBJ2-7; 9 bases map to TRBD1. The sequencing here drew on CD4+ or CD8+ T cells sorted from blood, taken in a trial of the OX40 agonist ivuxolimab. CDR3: CASSRTGAYEQYF. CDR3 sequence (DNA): TGTGCCAGCAGCCGGACAGGGGCCTACGAGCAGTACTTC. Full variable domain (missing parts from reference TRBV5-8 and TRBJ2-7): EAGVTQSPTHLIKTRGQQATLRCSPISGHTSVYWYQQALGLGLQFLLWYDEGEERNRGNFPPRFSGRQFPNYSSELNVNALELEDSALYLCASSRTGAYEQYFGPGTRLTVT.